The 16 T cell receptor beta chains given below trace back to one sample, sequenced in a study of T cell clones after liver transplantation. Libraries were prepared by immunoSEQ multiplex PCR; TCRdb keeps only in-frame clonotypes and omits some of them. This repertoire shows about 80,000 clones, roughly 80% found once; its top ten account for approximately 0.43%. The input for sequencing was CD4+ T cells from blood, taken around 42 months after liver transplant. The source is a human patient who received a liver transplant. Some T cells may arise from the graft donor.

The V and J genes are TRBV27 and TRBJ1-3, with D maybe TRBD1 (5 bases). The germline V gene has CDR1 MNHEY and CDR2 SMNVEV (reference sequence). CDR3 size: 15 residues. Trimming removed 1 base from V and 4 bases from J, with 11 bases in between. The CDR3 is CASSLWGPGGNTIYF. The DNA of the CDR3 is TGTGCCAGCAGTTTATGGGGACCCGGCGGAAACACCATATATTTT.

The chain has TRBV7-8 and TRBJ1-3, with D perhaps matching TRBD1 (6 bases). CDR1 and CDR2 from the germline V gene are SGHVS and FQNEAQ. V dropped 0 bases and J dropped 2 bases, with 8 bases sitting between them. The CDR3 has 15 residues. In nucleotides, the CDR3 is TGTGCCAGCAGCTTAGCGCGGACAGCTGGAAACACCATATATTTT. Translating gives CASSLARTAGNTIYF.

The chain carries TRBV7-6 and TRBJ2-5; TRBD2 is a possible D gene (6 bases). The germline V gene has CDR1 SGHVS and CDR2 FNYEAQ. The CDR3 length is 15 residues. V was shortened by 5 bases and J by 4 bases, with 17 bases between the two germline ends. CDR3: CASSVGRGRIETQYF. In DNA, the CDR3 is TGTGCCAGCAGCGTTGGACGGGGGAGAATAGAGACCCAGTACTTC.

This chain links TRBV28 with TRBJ2-5; maybe TRBD2 (6 bases). Per germline, CDR1 MDHEN and CDR2 SYDVKM. The CDR3 length is 15 residues. The ends were cut back, 4 bases at V and 5 bases at J, with 17 bases in the middle. This chain's CDR3 is CASSSPGGTAETQYF. CDR3 coding DNA: TGTGCCAGCAGTTCCCCAGGAGGGACCGCGGAGACCCAGTACTTC.

Only a few counts were recorded for this clone. The chain uses TRBV7-6 and TRBJ2-3, with TRBD1 as a possible D gene (5 bases). Per the germline V gene, CDR1 is SGHVS and CDR2 is FNYEAQ. CDR3 length equals 18 residues. V lost 5 bases and J 2 bases, leaving 23 bases between the germline ends. The CDR3 coding sequence is TGTGCCAGCAGCCAGGGATCGTTGGCAATTGGGTCCACAGATACGCAGTATTTT. Protein sequence: CASSQGSLAIGSTDTQYF. The full variable domain, with the rest looked up from reference TRBV7-6 and TRBJ2-3, is GAGVSQSPRYKVTKRGQDVALRCDPISGHVSLYWYRQALGQGPEFLTYFNYEAQQDKSGLPNDRFSAERPEGSISTLTIQRTEQRDSAMYRCASSQGSLAIGSTDTQYFGPGTRLTVL.

Sample share makes this clone medium-sized (0.01 to 0.1%). The chain recombines TRBV5-1 with TRBJ1-1; 10 positions agree with TRBD1. The CDR3 extends over 17 amino acids. J lost 4 bases, V lost 1 base, and 10 bases had no gene match. Germline V gene sequence: CDR1 SGHRS, CDR2 YFSETQ. CDR3 protein: CASSLRSGTGASTEAFF. The CDR3 DNA reads TGCGCCAGCAGCTTGAGGTCGGGGACAGGGGCTAGCACTGAAGCTTTCTTT.

This clone was detected only a few times. This sequence joins TRBV14 and TRBJ1-3; possible D gene TRBD1, 5 bases. Germline CDR1 and CDR2: SGHDN and FVKESK. This CDR3 contains 15 residues. V was cut by 1 base and J by 4 bases, with 11 bases left in between. CDR3 coding DNA: TGTGCCAGCAGCCAAGTGTTCCGGGGCGGAAACACCATATATTTT. Amino acids: CASSQVFRGGNTIYF.

The chain links TRBV21-1 to TRBJ1-3; the table calls TRBD1, which could not be checked here. TRBV21-1 is a pseudogene locus. The CDR3 spans 15 residues. The chain's CDR3 is CASTSPRDRRNAIYF. The DNA of the CDR3 is TGTGCCAGCACATCCCCCCGGGACAGGAGGAACGCCATATATTTT.

The chain uses TRBV7-6 and TRBJ2-3; possible D gene TRBD2, 5 bases. The CDR3 length is 14 residues. The V end was cut by 1 base, the J end by 1 base, with 6 bases between. Germline lookup yields CDR1 SGHVS and CDR2 FNYEAQ. The chain's CDR3 is CASSLGLRTDTQYF. CDR3 sequence (DNA): TGTGCCAGCAGCTTAGGACTACGCACAGATACGCAGTATTTT.

The V and J genes are TRBV27 and TRBJ2-1, with TRBD2 matching 8 bases. Germline V lookup: CDR1 MNHEY, CDR2 SMNVEV (reference sequence). V trimming: 3 bases; J trimming: 3 bases; junction bases outside the gene matches: 4. This CDR3 contains 15 residues. The DNA for the CDR3 is TGTGCCAGCAGTTTTCGGGGGGGAAACTACAATGAGCAGTTCTTC. This encodes CASSFRGGNYNEQFF.

The chain combines TRBV11-2 with TRBJ2-7; D might be TRBD1 (7 bases). CDR3 length equals 16 residues. The V gene lost 5 bases and the J gene lost 3 bases, with 20 bases spanning the gap. Per germline, CDR1 SGHAT and CDR2 FQNNGV. CDR3 sequence reads: CASSRRGRDSFYEQYF. For the CDR3, the DNA is TGTGCCAGCAGCCGGAGGGGCCGGGACAGTTTCTACGAGCAGTACTTC.

This clone is a singleton in its sample. The chain joins TRBV25-1 to TRBJ2-5; 7 nucleotides align to TRBD2. The junction had 12 bases not matched to a gene; V was cut back by 6 bases and J by 5 bases. This CDR3 has 15 amino acids. Germline CDR1 is MGHDK and CDR2 is SYGVNS. The DNA of the CDR3 is TGTGCCAGCAGCCTAGGAGGGAGGGCCGCGGAGACCCAGTACTTC. Amino acid sequence: CASSLGGRAAETQYF.

The chain employs TRBV4-3 and TRBJ2-3; TRBD1 aligns across 7 bases. This CDR3 region has 20 residues. In germline, CDR1 is LGHNA, CDR2 YSLEER. V was clipped by 0 bases and J by 1 base; unmatched bases: 16. This chain's CDR3 is CASSQDLRQGSGSGTDTQYF. The CDR3 nucleotides are TGCGCCAGCAGCCAAGATTTAAGACAGGGATCAGGATCAGGCACAGATACGCAGTATTTT.

V is TRBV29-1 and J is TRBJ2-5; unclear D gene. Trimming took off 7 bases at V and 3 bases at J, with 12 bases between the two ends. The CDR3 runs to 12 residues. From germline, CDR1 is SQVTM and CDR2 ANQGSEA. The CDR3 spells CSASWSEETQYF. DNA of the CDR3: TGCAGCGCTAGTTGGTCCGAAGAGACCCAGTACTTC.

The chain couples TRBV6-5 to TRBJ2-7; 8 bases are a match to TRBD1. With 2 bases clipped from V and 5 bases from J, the junction kept 5 bases outside the gene matches. The CDR3 runs to 14 residues. The germline CDR1 and CDR2 sequences are MNHEY and SVGAGI. Here the CDR3 reads CASSYGQGWNEQYF. The CDR3 DNA follows: TGTGCCAGCAGTTACGGACAGGGTTGGAACGAGCAGTACTTC.

The chain is built from TRBV28 and TRBJ2-7; TRBD2 matches 11 bases. The V and J ends lost 5 bases and 3 bases, in that order; junction bases with no gene match: 9. The CDR3 has 16 amino acids. CDR1 is MDHEN and CDR2 is SYDVKM in the germline V gene. The CDR3 DNA is TGTGCCAGCAGTGGGCGACTAGCGGGAAGGGTCTACGAGCAGTACTTC. It translates to CASSGRLAGRVYEQYF.